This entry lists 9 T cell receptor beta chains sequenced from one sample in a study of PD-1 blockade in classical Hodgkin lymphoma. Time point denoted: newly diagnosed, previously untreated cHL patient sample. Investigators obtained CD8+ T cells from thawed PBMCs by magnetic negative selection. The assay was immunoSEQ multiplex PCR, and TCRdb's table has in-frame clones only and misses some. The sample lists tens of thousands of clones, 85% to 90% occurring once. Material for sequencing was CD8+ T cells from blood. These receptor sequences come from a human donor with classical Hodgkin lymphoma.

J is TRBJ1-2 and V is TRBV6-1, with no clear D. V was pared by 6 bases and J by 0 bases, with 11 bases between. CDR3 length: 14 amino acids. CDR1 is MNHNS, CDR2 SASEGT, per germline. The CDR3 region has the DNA TGTGCCAGCAGGACAATCCCGCCTAACTATGGCTACACCTTC. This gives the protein CASRTIPPNYGYTF.

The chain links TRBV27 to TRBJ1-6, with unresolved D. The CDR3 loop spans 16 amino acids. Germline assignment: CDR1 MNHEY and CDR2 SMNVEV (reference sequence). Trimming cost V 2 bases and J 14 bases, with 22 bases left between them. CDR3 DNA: TGTGCCAGCAGTTTAAGTTCACCCCCCTTAGTGGGATCCCTCCACTTT. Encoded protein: CASSLSSPPLVGSLHF.

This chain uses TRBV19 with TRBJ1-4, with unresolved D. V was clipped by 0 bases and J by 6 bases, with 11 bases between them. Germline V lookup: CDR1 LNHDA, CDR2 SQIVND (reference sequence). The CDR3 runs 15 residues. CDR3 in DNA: TGTGCCAGTAGTATAGATCGGGGAGGATATGAAAAACTGTTTTTT. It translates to CASSIDRGGYEKLFF.

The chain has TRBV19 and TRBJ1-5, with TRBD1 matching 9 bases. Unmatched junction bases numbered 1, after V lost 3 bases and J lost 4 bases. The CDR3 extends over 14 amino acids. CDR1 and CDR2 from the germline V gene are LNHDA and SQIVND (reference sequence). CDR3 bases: TGTGCCAGTAGTATCGGGACAGGGAATCAGCCCCAGCATTTT. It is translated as CASSIGTGNQPQHF.

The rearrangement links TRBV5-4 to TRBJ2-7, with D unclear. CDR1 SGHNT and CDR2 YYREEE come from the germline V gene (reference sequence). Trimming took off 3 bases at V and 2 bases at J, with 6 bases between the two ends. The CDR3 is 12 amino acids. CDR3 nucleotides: TGTGCCAGCAGCTGGGGTACCTACGAGCAGTACTTC. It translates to CASSWGTYEQYF.

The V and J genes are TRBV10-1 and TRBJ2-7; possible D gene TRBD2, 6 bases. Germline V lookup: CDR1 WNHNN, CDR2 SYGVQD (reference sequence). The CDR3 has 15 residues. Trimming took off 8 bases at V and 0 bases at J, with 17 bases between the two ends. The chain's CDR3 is CASSLGGGTSYEQYF. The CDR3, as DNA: TGCGCCAGCTCTCTGGGGGGTGGGACCTCCTACGAGCAGTACTTC.

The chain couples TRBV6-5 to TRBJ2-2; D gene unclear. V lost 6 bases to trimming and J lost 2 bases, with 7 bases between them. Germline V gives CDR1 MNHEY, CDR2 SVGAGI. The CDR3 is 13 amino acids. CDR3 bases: TGTGCCAGCAGGATATCCAACACCGGGGAGCTGTTTTTT. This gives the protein CASRISNTGELFF.

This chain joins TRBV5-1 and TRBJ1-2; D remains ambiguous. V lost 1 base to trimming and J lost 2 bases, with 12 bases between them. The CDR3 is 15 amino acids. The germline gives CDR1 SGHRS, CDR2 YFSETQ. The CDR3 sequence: CASSLTPDGNYGYTF. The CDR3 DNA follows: TGCGCCAGCAGCTTGACTCCCGATGGGAACTATGGCTACACCTTC. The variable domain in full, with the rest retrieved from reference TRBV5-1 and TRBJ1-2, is KAGVTQTPRYLIKTRGQQVTLSCSPISGHRSVSWYQQTPGQGLQFLFEYFSETQRNKGNFPGRFSGRQFSNSRSEMNVSTLELGDSALYLCASSLTPDGNYGYTFGSGTRLTVV.

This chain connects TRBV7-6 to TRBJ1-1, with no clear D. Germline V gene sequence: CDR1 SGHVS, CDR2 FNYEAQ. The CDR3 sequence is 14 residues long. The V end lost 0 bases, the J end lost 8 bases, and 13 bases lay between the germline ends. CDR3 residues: CASSLATHVSEAFF. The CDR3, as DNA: TGTGCCAGCAGCTTAGCGACTCATGTTTCGGAAGCTTTCTTT.